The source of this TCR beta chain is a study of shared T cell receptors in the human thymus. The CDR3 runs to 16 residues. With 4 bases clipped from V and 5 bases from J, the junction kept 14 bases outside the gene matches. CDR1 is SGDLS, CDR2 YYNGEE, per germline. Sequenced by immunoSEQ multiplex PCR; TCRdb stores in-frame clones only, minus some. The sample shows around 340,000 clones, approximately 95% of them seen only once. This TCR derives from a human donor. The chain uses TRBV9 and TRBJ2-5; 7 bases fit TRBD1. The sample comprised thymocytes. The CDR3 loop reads CASSSTGALKIETQYF. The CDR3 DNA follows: TGTGCCAGCAGCAGCACAGGGGCCCTCAAGATCGAGACCCAGTACTTC.